The 14 T cell receptor beta chains below all came from one sample that was sequenced in a study of post-analysis software for immune sequencing data. What these receptors recognize is not known. Study-wide results and caveats: Patients showed TRBV5-6, TRBV5-1 and TRBV20-1 among 4 or 5 TRBV segments more frequent than in controls.

The authors incorporated unique molecular identifiers into the TCR beta cDNA libraries. From the PCR reads, TCRdb called clonotypes with MiXCR, one entry per CDR3 protein. The data show 700,000 to 900,000 distinct CDR3 sequences, about 45% seen once. Specimen: blood. Receptor source: a girl aged 10-17 years with multiple sclerosis.

The chain joins TRBV7-9 to TRBJ2-3; D might be TRBD2 (5 bases). Per the germline V gene, CDR1 is SEHNR and CDR2 is FQNEAQ (reference sequence). Trimming stripped 5 bases from V and 2 bases from J, with 17 bases between. The CDR3 is 16 residues long. CDR3 protein: CASSPYLSGNTDTQYF. The CDR3 nucleotides are TGTGCCAGCAGCCCATACCTGTCGGGGAACACAGATACGCAGTATTTT.

V gene TRBV27 combines with J gene TRBJ2-3; 8 bases are shared with TRBD2. CDR1 and CDR2 from the germline V gene are MNHEY and SMNVEV (reference sequence). This CDR3 region has 15 residues. Trimming removed 3 bases from V and 2 bases from J; junction bases left unmatched: 4. The CDR3 nucleotides are TGTGCCAGCAGTTTCCAGCGGGGGCTCACAGATACGCAGTATTTT. Translated, it gives CASSFQRGLTDTQYF.

The CDR3 spells CAISVDRTSYEQYF. CDR3 DNA: TGTGCCATCAGTGTCGACAGAACCTCCTACGAGCAGTACTTC. The V call is TRBV10-3, the J call TRBJ2-7; maybe TRBD1 (5 bases). Germline lookup yields CDR1 ENHRY and CDR2 SYGVKD. This CDR3 contains 14 residues. With 4 bases removed from V and 0 bases from J, the gap between germline ends came to 10 bases.

The genes are TRBV4-3 and TRBJ2-1; D might be TRBD1 (5 bases). The CDR3 consists of 15 residues. In germline, CDR1 is LGHNA, CDR2 YSLEER. V dropped 0 bases and J dropped 9 bases, with 15 bases sitting between them. CDR3 loop: CASSQEEGRVGEQFF. The CDR3 DNA reads TGCGCCAGCAGCCAAGAGGAAGGCAGGGTGGGTGAGCAGTTCTTC.

V gene TRBV6-6 combines with J gene TRBJ2-1; D uncertain. V dropped 0 bases and J dropped 4 bases, with 7 bases sitting between them. Germline V gives CDR1 MNHNY, CDR2 SVGAGI (reference sequence). This CDR3 has 14 residues. CDR3 nucleotide sequence: TGTGCCAGCAGTTACTCCCAGGTTTACAATGAGCAGTTCTTC. It yields the protein CASSYSQVYNEQFF.

This clonotype was observed a few times. The chain joins TRBV29-1 to TRBJ2-1; D may correspond to TRBD1 or TRBD2 (5 bases each). The CDR3 contains 13 residues. V lost 1 base and J 5 bases, leaving 9 bases between the germline ends. Germline V gene sequence: CDR1 SQVTM, CDR2 ANQGSEA. CDR3 loop: CSVEGGTHNEQFF. In DNA form, the CDR3 reads TGCAGCGTTGAAGGGGGGACCCACAATGAGCAGTTCTTC.

This chain's CDR3 is CASSVEDRGVYEQYF. In nucleotides, the CDR3 is TGTGCCAGCAGCGTAGAAGACAGGGGTGTATACGAGCAGTACTTC. The chain has TRBV9 and TRBJ2-4; 8 bases are a match to TRBD1. The DNA end lines up better with TRBJ2-7; the J call may be wrong. The CDR3 has 15 residues. From germline, CDR1 is SGDLS and CDR2 YYNGEE.

This chain links TRBV6-1 with TRBJ1-2; TRBD1 is a possible D gene (5 bases). Trimming stripped 3 bases from V and 3 bases from J, with 14 bases between. CDR3 length: 15 residues. The germline gives CDR1 MNHNS, CDR2 SASEGT. The DNA for the CDR3 is TGTGCCAGCAGTGACGAAGCCGGGGGTTACTATGGCTACACCTTC. Amino acids: CASSDEAGGYYGYTF.

The chain is built from TRBV10-3 and TRBJ2-7, with 10 bases fitting TRBD2. V lost 8 bases, J lost 0 bases, and 10 bases stayed unmatched. Per germline, CDR1 ENHRY and CDR2 SYGVKD. This CDR3 has 16 amino acids. In nucleotides, the CDR3 is TGTGCCATCGGGATAACCGGGACTAGCGACTCCTACGAGCAGTACTTC. This sequence encodes CAIGITGTSDSYEQYF.

This clonotype was observed a handful of times. The J gene is TRBJ2-4, the V gene TRBV6-2 or TRBV6-3; 8 positions agree with TRBD2. V lost 6 bases, J lost 0 bases, and 7 bases stayed unmatched. Germline CDR1 is MNHEY and CDR2 is SVGEGT. This CDR3 is 16 amino acids long. The CDR3 region is CASSQFGRGAKNIQYF. In nucleotides, the CDR3 is TGTGCCAGCAGCCAATTCGGGAGGGGAGCCAAAAACATTCAGTACTTC.

This clonotype was seen a few times. The chain links TRBV24-1 to TRBJ1-5; D is ambiguous. The CDR3 extends over 14 amino acids. Trimming took off 4 bases at V and 5 bases at J, with 11 bases between the two ends. CDR1 and CDR2 from the germline V gene are KGHDR and SFDVKD. The DNA of the CDR3 is TGTGCCACCAGTGACACCGGGTCTGATCAGCCCCAGCATTTT. Translation: CATSDTGSDQPQHF.

This clonotype occurred a few times. CDR3 protein: CATSPQWETYEQYF. In nucleotides, the CDR3 is TGTGCCACCAGCCCGCAGTGGGAGACCTACGAGCAGTACTTC. V is TRBV15 and J is TRBJ2-7, with D possibly TRBD2 on 5 matching bases. CDR3 length equals 14 residues. Germline V CDR1 and CDR2: LNHNV, YYDKDF (reference sequence). Between the trimmed V and J ends, which lost 5 bases and 2 bases, there was a span of 13 bases. Full variable domain (missing parts from reference TRBV15 and TRBJ2-7): DAMVIQNPRYQVTQFGKPVTLSCSQTLNHNVMYWYQQKSSQAPKLLFHYYDKDFNNEADTPDNFQSRRPNTSFCFLDIRSPGLGDTAMYLCATSPQWETYEQYFGPGTRLTVT.

This rearrangement joins TRBV5-1 to TRBJ2-1, with D perhaps TRBD2 (6 bases). Germline-derived CDR1 and CDR2 are SGHRS and YFSETQ. V lost 3 bases to trimming and J lost 0 bases, with 16 bases between them. The CDR3 length is 17 residues. As DNA, the CDR3 is TGCGCCAGCAGCTCCCCCCTCGGAGGGAGCTCCTACAATGAGCAGTTCTTC. Residues: CASSSPLGGSSYNEQFF.

The table lists this clonotype with a few counts. The CDR3 nucleotides are TGTGCCACCAGTGATTTGCGTTCGAAAGGGGATGAGCAGTTCTTC. The encoded protein is CATSDLRSKGDEQFF. This chain connects TRBV24-1 to TRBJ2-1, with a weak D call TRBD1 (5 bases). Trimming removed 0 bases at V and 8 bases at J, with 13 bases between. Germline V gene lookup returns CDR1 KGHDR and CDR2 SFDVKD. This CDR3 is built from 15 residues.